These T cell receptor beta chains were read from a single sample in a study of blood T cell repertoires in COVID-19. Sequencing used immunoSEQ multiplex PCR; TCRdb keeps in-frame clones, though not all of them. This table has about 280,000 clones, around 80% appearing once. Sample: PBMCs or T cells enriched from blood (not recorded which). All receptors come from a man aged 40-49 years who had been exposed to COVID-19. The CDR3 runs from the conserved cysteine through the conserved F or W. Fields, in order: clone size, V gene, J gene, D gene, CDR3 DNA, CDR3 protein. A D gene is named only where the DNA matches it firmly. For some rows the clone size is stated as once, few or many, or as a class when expanded; others skip it.

.	TRBV7-2	TRBJ1-5	.	TGTGCCAGCACGAGGGGGGGATCTCAGCCCCAGCATTTT	CASTRGGSQPQHF
.	TRBV30	TRBJ2-5	TRBD2	TGTGCCTTGAGACTAGCGGGAGGAGTAGAGACCCAGTACTTC	CALRLAGGVETQYF
.	TRBV30	TRBJ1-1	.	TGTGCCTCGGACGGGGTTTTCACTGAAGCTTTCTTT	CASDGVFTEAFF
.	TRBV5-1	TRBJ2-5	TRBD2	TGCGCCAGCAGGCCGGGCGGGAGTAGTGAGACCCAGTACTTC	CASRPGGSSETQYF
.	TRBV30	TRBJ2-7	.	TGTGCCTGGAGTGTACGGCGTGACTTTGGGCAGTACTTC	CAWSVRRDFGQYF
.	TRBV13	TRBJ2-7	.	TGTGCCAGCAGCTCCCGTCCGGGACTCGAGCAGTACTTC	CASSSRPGLEQYF
.	TRBV24-1	TRBJ2-2	.	TGTGCCACCAGTGAGATGACAGTTGGCTTTGCCGGGGAGCTGTTTTTT	CATSEMTVGFAGELFF
.	TRBV6-1	TRBJ1-5	.	TGTGCCAGCAGTGCCAGATCCGGACAATATAGCAATCAGCCCCAGCATTTT	CASSARSGQYSNQPQHF
few	TRBV3-1/TRBV3-2	TRBJ2-5	TRBD1	TGTGCCAGCAGCCAAGGGACAGGGGGACTTGGGACCCAGTACTTC	CASSQGTGGLGTQYF
.	TRBV19	TRBJ2-7	.	TGTGCCAGTAGTATTCCACCGGGACAAAGAACCGAGCAGTACTTC	CASSIPPGQRTEQYF
.	TRBV7-8	TRBJ2-3	TRBD2	TGTGCCAGCAGCTTAGTCAGCGGGAGGGCCACAGATACGCAGTATTTT	CASSLVSGRATDTQYF
few	TRBV19	TRBJ1-5	TRBD1	TGTGCCAGTAGTTTGACCACAGGGGGCCGTCAGCCCCAGCATTTT	CASSLTTGGRQPQHF
.	TRBV2	TRBJ1-4	TRBD1	TGTGCCAGCGAACCGACAGGGGGTCGTGAAAAACTGTTTTTT	CASEPTGGREKLFF
.	TRBV19	TRBJ1-1	.	TGTGCCAGTAGCTCATTCAAGCAAGCTGAAGCTTTCTTT	CASSSFKQAEAFF
.	TRBV3-1/TRBV3-2	TRBJ1-1	.	TGTGCCAGCAGACTAGAGAACACTGAAGCTTTCTTT	CASRLENTEAFF
many	TRBV25-1	TRBJ2-7	.	TGTGCCAGCAGCTTGAGCAGGGGTTTCGGCGAGCAGTACTTC	CASSLSRGFGEQYF
.	TRBV7-6	TRBJ2-7	TRBD2	TGTGCCAGCAGCTTAGTAGGGGGTAGCGGGAGGGCCTCCTACGAGCAGTACTTC	CASSLVGGSGRASYEQYF
.	TRBV24-1	TRBJ2-1	.	TGTGCCACCAGTGACCCGCGACAGCTTTCCTACAATGAGCAGTTCTTC	CATSDPRQLSYNEQFF
once	TRBV7-9	TRBJ2-7	TRBD1	TGTGCCAGCCGACAGGGGGCTGGGGAGCAGTACTTC	CASRQGAGEQYF
.	TRBV18	TRBJ2-5	TRBD2	TGTGCCAGCGCGACCCAGACTAGCGGGAGAGTTATCCAAGAGACCCAGTACTTC	CASATQTSGRVIQETQYF
few	TRBV7-9	TRBJ2-1	.	TGTGCCAGCAGCTCATTAGTCTTC	CASSSLVF
.	TRBV7-9	TRBJ1-2	.	TGTGCCAGCAGCGCACAGGGTAGGGGCTACACCTTC	CASSAQGRGYTF
.	TRBV12-3/TRBV12-4	TRBJ1-1	.	TGTGCCAGCAGCCGAGCCAGGGAAGCTTTCTTT	CASSRAREAFF
.	TRBV7-9	TRBJ1-1	.	TGTGCCAGCAACCGCTACGCCGGAGCTTTCTTT	CASNRYAGAFF
.	TRBV3-1/TRBV3-2	TRBJ1-5	.	TGTGCCAGCAGCCAAGGAGTTCTGCCCCAGCATTTT	CASSQGVLPQHF
.	TRBV6-7	TRBJ2-7	TRBD2	TGTGCCAGCAGTTACCGGTCAACTAGCGAGAAGTACGAGCAGTACTTC	CASSYRSTSEKYEQYF
.	TRBV6-1	TRBJ2-7	.	TGTGCCAGCAGTGAAGTCCTAGTCTACGAGCAGTACTTC	CASSEVLVYEQYF
.	TRBV12-5	TRBJ2-6	.	TGTGCTAGTGGTCCCCACTTGGCCAACGTCCTGACTTTC	CASGPHLANVLTF
.	TRBV10-3	TRBJ2-5	.	TGTGCCATCAGTCTACAGTCGGGGTGGGAGACCCAGTACTTC	CAISLQSGWETQYF
many	TRBV7-2	TRBJ2-2	.	TGTGCCAGCAGCTTAGTCGGTATAGTAACCGGGGAGCTGTTTTTT	CASSLVGIVTGELFF
.	TRBV5-1	TRBJ2-5	.	TGCGCCAGCAGCTTTGGGCAGTCTCCCCAAGAGACCCAGTACTTC	CASSFGQSPQETQYF
.	TRBV12-3/TRBV12-4	TRBJ1-5	.	TGTGCCAGCAGTTACAGGGAGAGTCAGCCCCAGCATTTT	CASSYRESQPQHF
.	TRBV14	TRBJ2-1	TRBD1	TGTGCCAGCAGCCAACGACAGGGGCGGGATGAGCAGTTCTTC	CASSQRQGRDEQFF
.	TRBV11-2	TRBJ1-1	TRBD1	TGTGCCAGCAGTCCTAGAACAGGGGATAACACTGAAGCTTTCTTT	CASSPRTGDNTEAFF
.	TRBV9	TRBJ1-2	TRBD1	TGTGCCAGCGGGAACTTGGGGACAGGGGTTGGCTACACCTTC	CASGNLGTGVGYTF
.	TRBV19	TRBJ2-4	.	TGTGCCAGTAGTCGTGACCAGCAGCGGGAAAACATTCAGTACTTC	CASSRDQQRENIQYF
.	TRBV19	TRBJ2-3	TRBD2	TGTGCCAGTAGTAAACTAGCGGGAGCCCGCGATACGCAGTATTTT	CASSKLAGARDTQYF
.	TRBV5-1	TRBJ2-1	TRBD2	TGCGCCAGCAGCTTGGAGGCTAGCGGGAACTCCTACAATGAGCAGTTCTTC	CASSLEASGNSYNEQFF
.	TRBV12-3/TRBV12-4	TRBJ2-7	.	TGTGCCATCTCCTCGAGGGTATTGGGCGAGCAGTACTTC	CAISSRVLGEQYF
.	TRBV27	TRBJ1-2	TRBD1	TGTGCCAGCAGAAAGACAGGGTTGGATGGCTACACCTTC	CASRKTGLDGYTF
.	TRBV2	TRBJ2-7	TRBD2	TGTGCCAGCAGGTACCGGGGGGGATACTACGAGCAGTACTTC	CASRYRGGYYEQYF
once	TRBV7-9	TRBJ1-6	.	TGTGCCAGCAGTCGTGACAGTAATAATTCACCCCTCCACTTT	CASSRDSNNSPLHF
few	TRBV12-3/TRBV12-4	TRBJ1-2	.	TGTGCCAGCAGTCTCGGCAGGGGTTCTGGCTACACCTTC	CASSLGRGSGYTF
.	TRBV7-9	TRBJ2-2	.	TGTGCCAGCAGCTTCAGTCCGAACACCGGGGAGCTGTTTTTT	CASSFSPNTGELFF
.	TRBV7-9	TRBJ2-1	TRBD2	TGTGCCAGCAGCTTAGGGGGACTAGCGGGAGCAATTGGTGAGCAGTTCTTC	CASSLGGLAGAIGEQFF
few	TRBV6-5	TRBJ2-2	.	TGTGCCACCCGGACAGTCACCGGGGAGCTGTTTTTT	CATRTVTGELFF
.	TRBV25-1	TRBJ2-2	.	TGTGCCAGCATAATCGGGGAGCTGTTTTTT	CASIIGELFF
.	TRBV6-5	TRBJ1-4	.	TGTGCCAGCAGGGCCAATTCGAATGAAAAACTGTTTTTT	CASRANSNEKLFF
.	TRBV11-2	TRBJ1-2	TRBD1	TGTGCCAGCAGCCGACCCGGACAGGCGCCCCGGGAAGGCTACACCTTC	CASSRPGQAPREGYTF
.	TRBV6-5	TRBJ2-6	.	TGTGCCAGCAGTATCGCGGGGGGGGCCAACGTCCTGACTTTC	CASSIAGGANVLTF
.	TRBV5-1	TRBJ2-5	.	TGCGCCAGCAGCTTCAGGGGTGGGGAGGAGACCCAGTACTTC	CASSFRGGEETQYF
.	TRBV23-1	TRBJ2-7	TRBD1	TGCGCCAGCAGTCAAGGGACAGGGAGACGCTCCTACGAGCAGTACTTC	CASSQGTGRRSYEQYF
.	TRBV3-1/TRBV3-2	TRBJ2-1	.	TGTGCCAGCAGCCCCCGAACCACACCCTACAATGAGCAGTTCTTC	CASSPRTTPYNEQFF
once	TRBV30	TRBJ1-1	TRBD1	TGTGCTTCGAGCGGGACAGGAGGACGAACAAGGGCTTTCTTT	CASSGTGGRTRAFF
.	TRBV5-1	TRBJ1-1	TRBD1	TGCGCCAGCAGCCCCGACAGGGGGGCTATGAACACTGAAGCTTTCTTT	CASSPDRGAMNTEAFF